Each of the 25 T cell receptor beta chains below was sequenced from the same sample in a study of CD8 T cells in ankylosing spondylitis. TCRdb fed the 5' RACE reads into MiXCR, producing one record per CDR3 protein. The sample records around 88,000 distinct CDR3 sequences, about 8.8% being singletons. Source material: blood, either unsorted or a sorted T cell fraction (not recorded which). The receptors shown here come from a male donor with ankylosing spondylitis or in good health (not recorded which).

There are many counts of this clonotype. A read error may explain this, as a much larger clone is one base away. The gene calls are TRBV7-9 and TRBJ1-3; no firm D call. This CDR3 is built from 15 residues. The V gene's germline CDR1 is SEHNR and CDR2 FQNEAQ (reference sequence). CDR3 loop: CSSSSSGISGNTIYF. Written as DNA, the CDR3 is TGTTCCAGCAGCTCGTCGGGGATCTCTGGAAACACCATATATTTT.

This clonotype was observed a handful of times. The CDR3 DNA reads TGTGCCAGCAGCTTAGTCGGGGGGCTGGGCGAGCAGTACTTC. It codes for CASSLVGGLGEQYF. The rearrangement uses TRBV7-9 and TRBJ2-7, with D possibly being TRBD2 (7 bases). With 1 base removed from V and 6 bases from J, the gap between germline ends came to 13 bases. Germline V lookup: CDR1 SEHNR, CDR2 FQNEAQ (reference sequence). CDR3 length equals 14 residues.

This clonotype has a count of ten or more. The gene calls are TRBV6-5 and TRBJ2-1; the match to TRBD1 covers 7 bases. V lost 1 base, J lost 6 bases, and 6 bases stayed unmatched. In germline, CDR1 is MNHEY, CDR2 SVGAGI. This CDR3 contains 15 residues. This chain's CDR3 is CASSYLWDRGNEQFF. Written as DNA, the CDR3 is TGTGCCAGCAGTTACTTGTGGGACAGAGGCAATGAGCAGTTCTTC.

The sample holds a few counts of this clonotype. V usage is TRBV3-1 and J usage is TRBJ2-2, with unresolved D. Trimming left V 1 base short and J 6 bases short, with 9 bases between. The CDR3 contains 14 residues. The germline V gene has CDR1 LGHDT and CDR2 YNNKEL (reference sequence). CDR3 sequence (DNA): TGTGCCAGCAGCCAAGGGGTAGCCGCCGGGGAGCTGTTTTTT. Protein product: CASSQGVAAGELFF.

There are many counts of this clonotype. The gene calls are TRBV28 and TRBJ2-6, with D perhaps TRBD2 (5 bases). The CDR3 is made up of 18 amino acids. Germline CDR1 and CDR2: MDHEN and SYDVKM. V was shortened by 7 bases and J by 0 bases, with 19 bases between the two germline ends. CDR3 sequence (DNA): TGTGCCAGCAATGGATTAGAGGGTTTTAACTCTGGGGCCAACGTCCTGACTTTC. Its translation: CASNGLEGFNSGANVLTF.

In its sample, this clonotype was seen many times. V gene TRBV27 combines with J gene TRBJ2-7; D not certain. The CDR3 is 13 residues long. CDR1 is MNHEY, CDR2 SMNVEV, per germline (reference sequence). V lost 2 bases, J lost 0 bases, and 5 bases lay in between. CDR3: CASSLKFSYEQYF. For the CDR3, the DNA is TGTGCCAGCAGTTTAAAGTTCTCCTACGAGCAGTACTTC.

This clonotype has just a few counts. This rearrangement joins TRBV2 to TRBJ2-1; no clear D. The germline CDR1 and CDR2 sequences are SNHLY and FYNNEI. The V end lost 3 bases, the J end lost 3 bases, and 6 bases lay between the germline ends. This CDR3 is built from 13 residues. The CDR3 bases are TGTGCCAGCAGTGATGGGAACTACAATGAGCAGTTCTTC. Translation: CASSDGNYNEQFF.

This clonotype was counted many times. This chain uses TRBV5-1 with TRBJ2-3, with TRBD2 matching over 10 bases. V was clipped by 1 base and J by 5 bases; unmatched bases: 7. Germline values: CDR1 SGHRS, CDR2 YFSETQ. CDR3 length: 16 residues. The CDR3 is CASSLRAGGPGDTQYF. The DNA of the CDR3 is TGCGCCAGCAGCTTGAGAGCGGGGGGGCCCGGAGATACGCAGTATTTT.

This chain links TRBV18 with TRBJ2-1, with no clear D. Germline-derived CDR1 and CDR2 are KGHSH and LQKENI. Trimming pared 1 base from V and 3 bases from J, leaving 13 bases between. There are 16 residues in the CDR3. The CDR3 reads CASSPLKPRGYNEQFF. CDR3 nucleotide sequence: TGTGCCAGCTCACCACTGAAGCCACGAGGCTACAATGAGCAGTTCTTC.

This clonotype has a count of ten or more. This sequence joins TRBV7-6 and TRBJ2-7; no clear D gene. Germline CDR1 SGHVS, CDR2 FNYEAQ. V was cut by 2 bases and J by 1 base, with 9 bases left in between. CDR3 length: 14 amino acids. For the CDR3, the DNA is TGTGCCAGCAGCTTACAGGAAATTTCCTACGAGCAGTACTTC. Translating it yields CASSLQEISYEQYF. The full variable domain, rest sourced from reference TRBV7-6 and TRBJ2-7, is GAGVSQSPRYKVTKRGQDVALRCDPISGHVSLYWYRQALGQGPEFLTYFNYEAQQDKSGLPNDRFSAERPEGSISTLTIQRTEQRDSAMYRCASSLQEISYEQYFGPGTRLTVT.

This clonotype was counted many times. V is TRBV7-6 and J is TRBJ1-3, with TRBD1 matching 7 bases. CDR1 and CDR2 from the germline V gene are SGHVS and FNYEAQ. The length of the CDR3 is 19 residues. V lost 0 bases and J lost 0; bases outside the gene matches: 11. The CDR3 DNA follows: TGTGCCAGCAGCTTAGCAAGAACAGGGGCCCGTTACTCTGGAAACACCATATATTTT. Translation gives CASSLARTGARYSGNTIYF.

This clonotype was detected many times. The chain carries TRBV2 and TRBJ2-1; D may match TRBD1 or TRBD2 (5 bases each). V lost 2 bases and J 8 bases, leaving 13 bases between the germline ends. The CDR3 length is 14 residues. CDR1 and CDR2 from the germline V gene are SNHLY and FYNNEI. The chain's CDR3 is CASSEQGEGYEQFF. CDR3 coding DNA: TGTGCCAGCAGTGAACAGGGTGAGGGCTATGAGCAGTTCTTC.

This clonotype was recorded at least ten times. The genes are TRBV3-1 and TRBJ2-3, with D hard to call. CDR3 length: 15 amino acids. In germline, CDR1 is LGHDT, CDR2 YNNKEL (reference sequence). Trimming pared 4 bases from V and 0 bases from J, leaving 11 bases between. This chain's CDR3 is CASSPGWASTDTQYF. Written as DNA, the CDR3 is TGTGCCAGCAGCCCCGGTTGGGCGAGCACAGATACGCAGTATTTT.

The CDR3 coding sequence is TGTGCCAGCAGCTTTGGCAGAAACTCCTACGAGCAGTACTTC. Translated, it gives CASSFGRNSYEQYF. The chain is built from TRBV7-2 and TRBJ2-7, with D unresolved. The V end was cut by 3 bases, the J end by 0 bases, with 9 bases between. Germline values: CDR1 SGHTA, CDR2 FQGNSA. This CDR3 region has 14 residues.

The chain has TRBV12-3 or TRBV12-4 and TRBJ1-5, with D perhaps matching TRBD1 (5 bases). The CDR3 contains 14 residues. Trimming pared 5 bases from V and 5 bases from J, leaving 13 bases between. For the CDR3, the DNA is TGTGCCAGCAGTACCCGAAGGGGTGATCAGCCCCAGCATTTT. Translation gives CASSTRRGDQPQHF.

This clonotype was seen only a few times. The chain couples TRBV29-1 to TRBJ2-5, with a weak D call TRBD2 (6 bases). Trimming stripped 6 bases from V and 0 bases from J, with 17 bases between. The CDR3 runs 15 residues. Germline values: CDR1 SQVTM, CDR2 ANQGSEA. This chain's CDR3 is CSVGPRRGDQETQYF. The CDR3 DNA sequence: TGCAGCGTCGGTCCGAGGAGGGGCGACCAAGAGACCCAGTACTTC.

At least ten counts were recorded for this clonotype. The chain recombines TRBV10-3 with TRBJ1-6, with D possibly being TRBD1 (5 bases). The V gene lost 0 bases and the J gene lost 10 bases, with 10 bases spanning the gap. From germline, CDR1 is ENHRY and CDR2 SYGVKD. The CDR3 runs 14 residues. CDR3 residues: CAISESRAGSPLHF. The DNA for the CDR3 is TGTGCCATCAGTGAGTCCCGGGCAGGGTCACCCCTCCACTTT.

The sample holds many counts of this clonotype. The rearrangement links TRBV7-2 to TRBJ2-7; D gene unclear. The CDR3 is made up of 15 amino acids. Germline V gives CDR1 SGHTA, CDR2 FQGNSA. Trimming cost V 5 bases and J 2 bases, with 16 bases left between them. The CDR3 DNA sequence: TGTGCCAGCAGCGTGACCGGGCCCAGCACCTACGAGCAGTACTTC. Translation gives CASSVTGPSTYEQYF.

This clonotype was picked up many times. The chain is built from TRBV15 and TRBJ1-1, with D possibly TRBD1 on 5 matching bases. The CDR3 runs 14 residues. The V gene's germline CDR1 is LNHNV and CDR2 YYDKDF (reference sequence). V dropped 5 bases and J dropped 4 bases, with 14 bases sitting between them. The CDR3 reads CATSGGVAGTEAFF. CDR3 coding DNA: TGTGCCACCAGCGGAGGGGTTGCGGGCACTGAAGCTTTCTTT. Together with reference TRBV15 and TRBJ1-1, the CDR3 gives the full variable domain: DAMVIQNPRYQVTQFGKPVTLSCSQTLNHNVMYWYQQKSSQAPKLLFHYYDKDFNNEADTPDNFQSRRPNTSFCFLDIRSPGLGDTAMYLCATSGGVAGTEAFFGQGTRLTVV.

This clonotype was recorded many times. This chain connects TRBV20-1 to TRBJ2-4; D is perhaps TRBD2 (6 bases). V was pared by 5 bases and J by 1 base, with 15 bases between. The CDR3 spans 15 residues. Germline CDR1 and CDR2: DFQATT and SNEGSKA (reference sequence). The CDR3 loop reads CSAFLPGEAKNIQYF. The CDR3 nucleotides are TGCAGTGCTTTCCTCCCGGGGGAGGCCAAAAACATTCAGTACTTC.

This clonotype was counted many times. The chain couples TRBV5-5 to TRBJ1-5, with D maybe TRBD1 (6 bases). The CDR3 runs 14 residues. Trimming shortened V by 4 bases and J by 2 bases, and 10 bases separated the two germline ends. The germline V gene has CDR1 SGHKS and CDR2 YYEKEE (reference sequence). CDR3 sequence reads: CASSLRQGNQPQHF. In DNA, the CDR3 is TGTGCCAGCAGCCTTCGACAGGGCAATCAGCCCCAGCATTTT.

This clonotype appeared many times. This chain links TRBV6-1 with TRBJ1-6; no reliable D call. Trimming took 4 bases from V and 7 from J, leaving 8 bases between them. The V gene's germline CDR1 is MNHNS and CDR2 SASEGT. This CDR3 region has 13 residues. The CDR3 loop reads CASSGYENSPLHF. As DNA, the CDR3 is TGTGCCAGCAGTGGGTATGAAAATTCACCCCTCCACTTT.

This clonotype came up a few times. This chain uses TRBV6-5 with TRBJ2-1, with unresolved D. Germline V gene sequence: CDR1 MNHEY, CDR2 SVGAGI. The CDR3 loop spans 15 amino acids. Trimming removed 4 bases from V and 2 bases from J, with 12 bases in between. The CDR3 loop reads CASSSRRQPYNEQFF. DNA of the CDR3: TGTGCCAGCAGTTCTCGACGCCAACCCTACAATGAGCAGTTCTTC.

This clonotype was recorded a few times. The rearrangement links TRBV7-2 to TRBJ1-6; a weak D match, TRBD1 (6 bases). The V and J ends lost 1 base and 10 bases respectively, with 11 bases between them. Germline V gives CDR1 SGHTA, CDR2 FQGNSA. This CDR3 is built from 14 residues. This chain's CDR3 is CASSLVQGNSPLHF. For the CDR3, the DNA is TGTGCCAGCAGCTTAGTCCAGGGGAACTCACCCCTCCACTTT.

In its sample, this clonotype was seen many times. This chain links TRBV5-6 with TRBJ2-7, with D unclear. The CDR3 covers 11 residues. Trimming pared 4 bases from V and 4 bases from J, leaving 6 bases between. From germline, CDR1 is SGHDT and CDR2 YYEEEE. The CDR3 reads CASSDAYEQYF. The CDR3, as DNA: TGTGCCAGCAGCGACGCATACGAGCAGTACTTC.